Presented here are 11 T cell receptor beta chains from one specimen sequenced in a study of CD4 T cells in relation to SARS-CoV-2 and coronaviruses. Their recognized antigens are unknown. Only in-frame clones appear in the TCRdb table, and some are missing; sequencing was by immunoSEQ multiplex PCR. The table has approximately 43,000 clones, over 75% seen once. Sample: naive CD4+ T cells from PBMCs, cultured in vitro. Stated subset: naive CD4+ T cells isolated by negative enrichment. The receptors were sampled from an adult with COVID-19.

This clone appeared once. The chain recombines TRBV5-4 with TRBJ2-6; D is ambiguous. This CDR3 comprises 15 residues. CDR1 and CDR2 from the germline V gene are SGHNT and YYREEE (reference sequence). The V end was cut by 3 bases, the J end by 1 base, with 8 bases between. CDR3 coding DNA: TGTGCCAGCAGCTCAACGGATTCTGGGGCCAACGTCCTGACTTTC. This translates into CASSSTDSGANVLTF.

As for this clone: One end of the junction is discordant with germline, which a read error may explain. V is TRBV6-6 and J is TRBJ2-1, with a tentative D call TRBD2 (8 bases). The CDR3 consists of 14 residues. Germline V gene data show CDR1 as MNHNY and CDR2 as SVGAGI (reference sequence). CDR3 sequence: CASSQGELGTRGIF. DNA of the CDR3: TGTGCCAGCAGTCAGGGGGAATTAGGGACTAGAGGGATCTTC.

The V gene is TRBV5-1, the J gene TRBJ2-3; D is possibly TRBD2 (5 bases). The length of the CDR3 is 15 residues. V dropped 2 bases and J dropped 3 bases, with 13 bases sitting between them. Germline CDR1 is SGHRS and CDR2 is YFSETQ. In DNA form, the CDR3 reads TGCGCCAGCAGCTTAAGCGCGGGCGGAACAGATACGCAGTATTTT. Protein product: CASSLSAGGTDTQYF.

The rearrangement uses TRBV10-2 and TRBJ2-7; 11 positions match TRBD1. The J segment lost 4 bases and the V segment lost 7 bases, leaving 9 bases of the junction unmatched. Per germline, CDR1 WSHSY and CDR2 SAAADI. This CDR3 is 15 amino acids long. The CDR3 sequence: CASICRDRGYYEQYF. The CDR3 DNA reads TGCGCCAGCATTTGCCGGGACAGGGGGTATTACGAGCAGTACTTC.

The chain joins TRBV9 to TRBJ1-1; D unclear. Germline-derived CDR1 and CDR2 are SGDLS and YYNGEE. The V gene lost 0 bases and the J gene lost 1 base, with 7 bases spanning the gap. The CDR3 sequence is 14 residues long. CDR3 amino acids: CASSVEIENTEAFF. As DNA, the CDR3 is TGTGCCAGCAGCGTAGAAATTGAGAACACTGAAGCTTTCTTT.

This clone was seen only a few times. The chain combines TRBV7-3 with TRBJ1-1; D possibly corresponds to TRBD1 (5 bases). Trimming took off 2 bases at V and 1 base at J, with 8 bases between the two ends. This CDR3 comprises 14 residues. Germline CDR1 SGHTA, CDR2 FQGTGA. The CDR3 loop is CASSLSGGNTEAFF. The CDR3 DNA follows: TGTGCCAGCAGCTTATCTGGGGGGAACACTGAAGCTTTCTTT.

CDR3 nucleotide sequence: TGTGCCAGCAGCACCCGGGGGTACCAGGCAGATACGCAGTATTTT. Translated, it gives CASSTRGYQADTQYF. The chain has TRBV28 and TRBJ2-3; TRBD2 might be the D (6 bases). The CDR3 runs 15 residues. V gave up 6 bases and J gave up 4 bases, with 17 bases separating them. Germline-derived CDR1 and CDR2 are MDHEN and SYDVKM.

The CDR3 nucleotides are TGCAGCGTTGTTACCGGCAGGGGGGAGCTGTTTTTT. Amino acids: CSVVTGRGELFF. This chain uses TRBV29-1 with TRBJ2-2, with no clear D. CDR3 length equals 12 residues. V shed 4 bases and J shed 8 bases, with 11 bases lying between them. Germline lookup yields CDR1 SQVTM and CDR2 ANQGSEA.

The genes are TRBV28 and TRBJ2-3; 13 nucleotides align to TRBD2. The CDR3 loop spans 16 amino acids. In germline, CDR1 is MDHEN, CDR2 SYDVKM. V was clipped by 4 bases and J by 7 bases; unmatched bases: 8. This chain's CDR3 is CASSSPGLAGTNTQYF. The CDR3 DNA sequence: TGTGCCAGCAGTTCGCCGGGACTAGCGGGAACTAATACGCAGTATTTT.

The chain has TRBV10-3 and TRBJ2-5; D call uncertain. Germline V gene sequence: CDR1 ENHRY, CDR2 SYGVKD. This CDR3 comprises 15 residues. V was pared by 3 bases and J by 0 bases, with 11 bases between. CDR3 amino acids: CAISDSAMDQETQYF. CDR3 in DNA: TGTGCCATCAGTGATTCAGCTATGGACCAAGAGACCCAGTACTTC.

In DNA, the CDR3 is TGTGCCAGCAGTTTCCCGGGCCCCAGGCATGAGCAGTTCTTC. Its translation is CASSFPGPRHEQFF. The chain recombines TRBV27 with TRBJ2-1; D is ambiguous. There are 14 residues in the CDR3. Germline CDR1 reads MNHEY; CDR2 reads SMNVEV (reference sequence). V lost 3 bases and J 8 bases, leaving 14 bases between the germline ends.